Below are 16 T cell receptor beta chains sequenced from a single sample in a study of OX40 agonist ivuxolimab in advanced cancers. The repertoire was sequenced with immunoSEQ multiplex PCR; TCRdb's copy has only in-frame clones and lacks some. The table lists fewer than 85,000 clones, 80% to 90% of them singletons. Sequencing was performed on CD4+ or CD8+ T cells sorted from blood, taken in a trial of the OX40 agonist ivuxolimab. These receptor sequences come from an adult with an advanced solid tumor such as melanoma, head and neck, liver or kidney cancer.

This clone came up once. The rearrangement uses TRBV7-8 and TRBJ2-1; 10 bases agree with TRBD2. Trimming removed 5 bases from V and 5 bases from J; junction bases left unmatched: 6. The CDR3 is made up of 15 amino acids. Germline values: CDR1 SGHVS, CDR2 FQNEAQ. CDR3 in DNA: TGTGCCAGCAGCATCACTAGCGGGGCTGACAATGAGCAGTTCTTC. As protein: CASSITSGADNEQFF.

As for this clone: This sample includes further DNA sequences coding for the same CDR3. The V and J genes are TRBV5-1 and TRBJ1-2; TRBD1 matches 10 bases. The germline V gene encodes CDR1 SGHRS and CDR2 YFSETQ. This CDR3 spans 16 amino acids. Trimming cost V 0 bases and J 3 bases; bases outside gene matches: 5. The CDR3 DNA reads TGCGCCAGCAGCTTGGGGACAGGGGGTCAAGACTATGGCTACACCTTC. Translated, it gives CASSLGTGGQDYGYTF.

The gene calls are TRBV7-2 and TRBJ1-5; a weak D match, TRBD1 (5 bases). This CDR3 comprises 17 residues. The germline gives CDR1 SGHTA, CDR2 FQGNSA. Trimming removed 1 base from V and 3 bases from J, with 16 bases in between. For the CDR3, the DNA is TGTGCCAGCAGCTTAGGCGCGGTGACAGATCCCAATCAGCCCCAGCATTTT. This gives the protein CASSLGAVTDPNQPQHF. Full variable domain (remainder filled in from reference TRBV7-2 and TRBJ1-5): GAGVSQSPSNKVTEKGKDVELRCDPISGHTALYWYRQSLGQGLEFLIYFQGNSAPDKSGLPSDRFSAERTGGSVSTLTIQRTQQEDSAVYLCASSLGAVTDPNQPQHFGDGTRLSIL.

The CDR3 nucleotides are TGTGCCAGCAGCGTTCGGGGTGATTGGGGTGATGAAGCTTTCTTT. Its translation is CASSVRGDWGDEAFF. The chain combines TRBV9 with TRBJ1-1; no firm D call. V was trimmed by 2 bases and J by 7 bases, leaving 18 bases between them. The CDR3 covers 15 residues. From germline, CDR1 is SGDLS and CDR2 YYNGEE.

The chain links TRBV7-9 to TRBJ1-2, with 7 bases aligning to TRBD1. Trimming at V came to 2 bases and at J to 13 bases, leaving 13 bases not matched to a gene. Germline loops: CDR1 SEHNR, CDR2 FQNEAQ (reference sequence). The CDR3 consists of 14 residues. The CDR3 loop is CASSLRSGQEKCTF. The CDR3, as DNA: TGTGCCAGCAGCTTAAGATCCGGACAGGAAAAATGCACCTTC.

The chain has TRBV7-2 and TRBJ2-2; 7 nucleotides match TRBD2. V lost 1 base, J lost 1 base, and 0 bases stayed unmatched. The germline gives CDR1 SGHTA, CDR2 FQGNSA. This CDR3 contains 15 residues. In DNA, the CDR3 is TGTGCCAGCAGCTTAGTAGCGGGGAACACCGGGGAGCTGTTTTTT. Protein product: CASSLVAGNTGELFF. The variable domain in full, with the rest retrieved from reference TRBV7-2 and TRBJ2-2, is GAGVSQSPSNKVTEKGKDVELRCDPISGHTALYWYRQSLGQGLEFLIYFQGNSAPDKSGLPSDRFSAERTGGSVSTLTIQRTQQEDSAVYLCASSLVAGNTGELFFGEGSRLTVL.

The chain is built from TRBV6-5 and TRBJ1-2; D gene uncertain. CDR1 is MNHEY and CDR2 is SVGAGI in the germline V gene. V was clipped by 5 bases and J by 4 bases, with 11 bases between them. The CDR3 spans 13 residues. The CDR3 reads CASSNGVGYGYTF. The CDR3 DNA follows: TGTGCCAGCAGTAACGGAGTGGGCTATGGCTACACCTTC.

V and J are TRBV7-2 and TRBJ2-1, with no clear D. The CDR3 length is 16 residues. Trimming pared 5 bases from V and 0 bases from J, leaving 14 bases between. CDR1 is SGHTA and CDR2 is FQGNSA in the germline V gene. This CDR3 is CASSPQPRSSYNEQFF. The CDR3 nucleotides are TGTGCCAGCAGCCCGCAACCCAGAAGCTCCTACAATGAGCAGTTCTTC.

The chain couples TRBV16 to TRBJ2-4; a possible D gene is TRBD2 (6 bases). V was trimmed by 1 base and J by 0 bases, leaving 16 bases between them. Looked up from germline, CDR1 is KGHSY and CDR2 is FQNENV. The CDR3 has 18 residues. CDR3 residues: CASSQLEALGGAKNIQYF. DNA for the CDR3: TGTGCCAGCAGCCAATTAGAAGCATTGGGGGGAGCCAAAAACATTCAGTACTTC.

V and J are TRBV6-6 and TRBJ2-2, with TRBD1 matching over 11 bases. In germline, CDR1 is MNHNY, CDR2 SVGAGI (reference sequence). The V gene end was trimmed by 6 bases and the J gene end by 5 bases; junction bases not matched to a gene: 5. The CDR3 sequence is 15 residues long. DNA for the CDR3: TGTGCCAGCAGCCGTGGACAGGGGGCAACCGGGGAGCTGTTTTTT. Its translation: CASSRGQGATGELFF.

This rearrangement joins TRBV6-5 to TRBJ2-7, with 9 bases lining up with TRBD1. Germline-derived CDR1 and CDR2 are MNHEY and SVGAGI. V shed 0 bases and J 5 bases; nucleotides not matched to a gene: 8. The CDR3 runs 16 residues. CDR3 in amino acids: CASSYSTGTGNNEQYF. The DNA of the CDR3 is TGTGCCAGCAGTTACTCGACCGGGACAGGGAATAACGAGCAGTACTTC.

This chain joins TRBV7-8 and TRBJ2-5, with TRBD2 identical over 9 bases. In germline, CDR1 is SGHVS, CDR2 FQNEAQ. CDR3 size: 16 residues. V lost 1 base and J lost 1; bases outside the gene matches: 4. The CDR3: CASSLVLAGFQETQYF. CDR3 nucleotides: TGTGCCAGCAGCTTAGTTCTAGCGGGGTTCCAAGAGACCCAGTACTTC.

This clone was observed a handful of times. The chain recombines TRBV5-4 with TRBJ2-7; D assignment may be TRBD1 or TRBD2 (5 bases each). The CDR3 spans 15 residues. Germline-derived CDR1 and CDR2 are SGHNT and YYREEE (reference sequence). The V and J ends lost 4 bases and 0 bases respectively, with 14 bases between them. This CDR3 reads CASSAPGTFSYEQYF. The CDR3 DNA reads as TGTGCCAGCAGCGCTCCCGGGACGTTCTCCTACGAGCAGTACTTC.

This clone has only a few counts. This rearrangement joins TRBV5-4 to TRBJ2-3; 8 bases are a match to TRBD2. The germline V gene has CDR1 SGHNT and CDR2 YYREEE (reference sequence). V shed 6 bases and J 4 bases; nucleotides not matched to a gene: 7. CDR3 length equals 14 residues. In DNA form, the CDR3 reads TGTGCCAGCACCAATGAAGCGGGAGCAGATACGCAGTATTTT. Encoded protein: CASTNEAGADTQYF.

V is TRBV11-2 and J is TRBJ1-2; TRBD1 matches at 8 bases. V lost 0 bases and J lost 5; bases outside the gene matches: 2. Germline CDR1 and CDR2: SGHAT and FQNNGV. The CDR3 totals 14 residues. Here the CDR3 DNA reads TGTGCCAGCAGCTTAGAAGGACAGGGATATGGCTACACCTTC. This translates into CASSLEGQGYGYTF.

The V call is TRBV7-2, the J call TRBJ1-6, with D possibly TRBD1 on 6 matching bases. Germline V gene data show CDR1 as SGHTA and CDR2 as FQGNSA. The V and J ends lost 5 bases and 3 bases respectively, with 14 bases between them. The CDR3 length is 16 residues. The CDR3 is CASSTTGPRYNSPLHF. The CDR3 DNA sequence: TGTGCCAGCAGCACGACAGGACCCCGCTATAATTCACCCCTCCACTTT.